This note documents a single T cell receptor (beta chain) sequence. This sample was included in a study of shared clonotypes between healthy human individuals. The CDR3 has 16 amino acids. The V end lost 0 bases, the J end lost 3 bases, and 12 bases lay between the germline ends. Germline V gene sequence: CDR1 SGHDN, CDR2 FVKESK. Recent vaccinations or acute infections were absent in the healthy HIV-negative adult donors. Clones were read by immunoSEQ multiplex PCR, and TCRdb kept only the in-frame ones, dropping some. Here the sample spans about 1.4 million clones, roughly 95% being singletons. This chain joins TRBV14 and TRBJ2-1; D remains ambiguous. Sequencing input: naive CD4+ T cells sorted from blood. Specified subset: CD45RA+ positively selected. The TCR originated in a man aged 25-45 years in good health. CDR3 residues: CASSQDLVAGYNEQFF. In nucleotides, the CDR3 is TGTGCCAGCAGCCAAGATCTAGTTGCAGGCTACAATGAGCAGTTCTTC.